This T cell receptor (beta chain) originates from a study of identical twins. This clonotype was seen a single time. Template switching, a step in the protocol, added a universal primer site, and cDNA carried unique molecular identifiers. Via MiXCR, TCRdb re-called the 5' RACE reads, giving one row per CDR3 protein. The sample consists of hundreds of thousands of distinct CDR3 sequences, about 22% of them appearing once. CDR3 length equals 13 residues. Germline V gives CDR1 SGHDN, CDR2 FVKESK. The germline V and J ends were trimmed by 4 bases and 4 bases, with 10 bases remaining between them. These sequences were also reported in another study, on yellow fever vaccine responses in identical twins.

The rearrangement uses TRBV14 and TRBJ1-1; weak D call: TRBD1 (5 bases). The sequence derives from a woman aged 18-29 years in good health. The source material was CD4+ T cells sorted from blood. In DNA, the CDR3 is TGTGCCAGCAGCCGTGGACAAGCCACTGAAGCTTTCTTT. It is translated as CASSRGQATEAFF.